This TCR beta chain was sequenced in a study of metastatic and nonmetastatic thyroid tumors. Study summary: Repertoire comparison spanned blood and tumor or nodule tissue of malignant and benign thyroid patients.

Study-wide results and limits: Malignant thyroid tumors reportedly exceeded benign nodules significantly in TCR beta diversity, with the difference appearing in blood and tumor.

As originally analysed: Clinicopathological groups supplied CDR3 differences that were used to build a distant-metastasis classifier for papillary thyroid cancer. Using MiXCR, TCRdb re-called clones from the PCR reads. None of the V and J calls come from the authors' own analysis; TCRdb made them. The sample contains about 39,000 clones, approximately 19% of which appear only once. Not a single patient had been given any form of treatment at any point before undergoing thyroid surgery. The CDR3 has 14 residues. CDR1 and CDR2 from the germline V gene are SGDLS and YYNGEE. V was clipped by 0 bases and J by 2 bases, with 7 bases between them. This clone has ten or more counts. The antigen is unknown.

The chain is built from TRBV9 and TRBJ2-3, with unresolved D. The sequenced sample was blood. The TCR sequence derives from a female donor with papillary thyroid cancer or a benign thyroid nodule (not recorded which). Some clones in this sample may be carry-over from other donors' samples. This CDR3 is CASSVGGFTDTQYF. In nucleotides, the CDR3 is TGTGCCAGCAGCGTAGGCGGATTCACAGATACGCAGTATTTT.